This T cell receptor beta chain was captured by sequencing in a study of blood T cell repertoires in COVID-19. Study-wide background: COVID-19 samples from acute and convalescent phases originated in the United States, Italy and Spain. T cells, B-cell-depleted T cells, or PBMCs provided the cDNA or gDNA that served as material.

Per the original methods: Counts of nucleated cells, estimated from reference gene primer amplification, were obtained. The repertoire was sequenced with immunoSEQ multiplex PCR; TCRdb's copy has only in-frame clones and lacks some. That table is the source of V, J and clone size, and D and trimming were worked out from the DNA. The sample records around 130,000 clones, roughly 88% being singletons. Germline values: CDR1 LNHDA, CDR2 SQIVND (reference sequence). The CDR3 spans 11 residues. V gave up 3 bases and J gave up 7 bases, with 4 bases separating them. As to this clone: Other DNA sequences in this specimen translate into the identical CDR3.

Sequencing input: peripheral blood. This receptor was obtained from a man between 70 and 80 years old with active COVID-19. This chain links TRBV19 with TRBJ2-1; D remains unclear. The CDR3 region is CASSISNEQFF. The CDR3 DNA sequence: TGTGCCAGTAGTATTTCGAATGAGCAGTTCTTC.